This T cell receptor beta chain was sequenced during a study of shared clonotypes between healthy human individuals (dated by TCRdb to about 2020). Broadly, across the study: The cohort included three men and a couple of women between 18 and 49 years of age. For each donor, three plates each were used for CD4 naive and CD4 memory, two plates were used for CD8 naive, and one plate was used for CD8 memory. Between about 0.85 and 9.5 billion PBMCs per donor were obtained by leukapheresis. Blood TCR repertoires of roughly five healthy adults were deeply sequenced to estimate repertoire size and the extent of clonotype sharing between individuals. Libraries were prepared and TCR repertoires were sequenced by different laboratories using diverse techniques, in order to increase sequencing depth and limit assay-specific biases. The full study reports these points: Incomplete sequencing was indicated by rarefaction of sorted-subset datasets, despite the large sequencing depth. Naive subsets generally had larger estimated clonotype richness than memory subsets. Compared with non-shared clonotypes, the clonotypes found in all four sorted-subset donors had higher generation probabilities. The small number of donors limited the genetic and exposure-history diversity represented. Sampling was limited to blood, and TCR repertoires in tissue likely differ from TCR repertoires in blood. Pairwise subsampling led to the expectation that sequencing depth would affect the degree of clonotype sharing among donors. Across a few donors, about 5.2% of naive CD4, approximately 3.6% of naive CD8, under 2.5% of memory CD4, and 0.3% to 0.45% of memory CD8 clonotypes were shared.

Based on the germline V gene (reference sequence), the CDR1 and CDR2 sequences are GTSNPN and SVGIG. Trimming accounts for 3 bases at V and 4 bases at J, while the number of junction bases matched to no gene is 9. The CDR3 runs 15 residues from the cysteine to the phenylalanine. Only CDR3 DNA remains: 45 bases, in frame from the first base. TCR CDR3 regions were amplified from genomic DNA by multiplex PCR using the deep immunoSEQ assay. For each cell subset, the extracted genomic DNA was distributed evenly across all wells of several immunoSEQ 96-well plates, and each plate served as one replicate. Each replicate PCR for sorted subsets received about 0.2 ug genomic DNA, equal to some 32,000 T cell genomes. Purified libraries were quantified with a Qubit 3.0 fluorometer, sized on a Bioanalyzer 2100, and re-quantified with the KAPA Library Quantification kit. Each immunoSEQ 96-well plate was sequenced on its own single-read 150-cycle Illumina NextSeq 550 flow cell. In the original analysis: Because only junctional sequences without quality scores were contained in the immunoSEQ output, filtering matching that applied to full-length reads could not be performed. To assign V/J genes and CDR3, sequences were annotated against IMGT germline references using PyIR, a Python wrapper for IgBLAST v1.9. Reads with weak V/J assignments (E-value above 1e-6), missing CDR3, stop codons, out-of-frame junctions, or ambiguous translated residues were removed. V3J clonotypes were defined as sequences sharing an identical inferred V gene, J gene, and CDR3 amino acid sequence. The percentage overlap between two repertoires was calculated by dividing the number of shared unique clonotypes by the size of the smaller repertoire. RTK rarefaction, the Chao1 estimator, and Recon v2.1 estimates of unobserved clonotypes were used to assess repertoire richness. OLGA was used to compute generation probabilities for all TCRbeta clonotypes that the gDNA method yielded from a few donors. TCRdb took over this immuneACCESS table, retaining in-frame rearrangements with V and J assigned. Such tables are incomplete; in checked studies, under half of the missing clones stem from an unresolved V gene, and the remainder is unexplained. V and J calls plus clone size are reproduced from that table; the DNA served to infer D and trimming. The sample table lists 950,000 to 1,100,000 clones, roughly 75% of them with a count of one. The ten largest clones represent about 1.5% of the sample.

As for this clone: Its antigen remains unidentified. Per-base qualities were not stored, and no clone one base away is much larger.

The donors were healthy, HIV-negative adults with no recently reported acute infections or vaccinations. All donors were Caucasian adults living in Nashville, Tennessee, USA. CD4+ T cells were enriched by magnetic negative selection, after which naive cells were positively selected on CD45RA and the negative fraction was taken as the memory subset. After blood collection by leukapheresis, PBMCs were isolated using Ficoll-Histopaque density gradient centrifugation and then cryopreserved in the vapor phase of liquid nitrogen. Analytical flow cytometry was used to check the purity and quantity of each magnetically sorted T cell population. From each sorted fraction, genomic DNA was isolated and quantified by UV absorbance on a Nanodrop 2000c.

This receptor chain uses TRBV30 and TRBJ2-3, with 8 bases in between that match TRBD2. The source is a man aged 18 to 30 in good health. Sample: memory CD4+ T cells sorted from blood. Reading the label with the study, this specimen's cell subset or site is: CD45RA-negative fraction. The DNA sequence reads TGTGCCTGGAGCAGCCCCCGGGGGGGTCCAGATACGCAGTATTTT. Its translation is CAWSSPRGGPDTQYF.